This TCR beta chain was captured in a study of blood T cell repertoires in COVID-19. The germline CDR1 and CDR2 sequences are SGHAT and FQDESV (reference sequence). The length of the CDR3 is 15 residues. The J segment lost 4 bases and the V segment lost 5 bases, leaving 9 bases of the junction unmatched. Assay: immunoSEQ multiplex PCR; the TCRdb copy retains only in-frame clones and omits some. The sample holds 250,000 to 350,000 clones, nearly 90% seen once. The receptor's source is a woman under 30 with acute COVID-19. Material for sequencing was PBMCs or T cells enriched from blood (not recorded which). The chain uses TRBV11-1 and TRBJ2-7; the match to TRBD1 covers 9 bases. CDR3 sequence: CASSGVGQGIYEQYF. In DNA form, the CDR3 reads TGTGCCAGCAGCGGGGTCGGACAGGGGATTTACGAGCAGTACTTC.